One T cell receptor (beta chain) is described in this entry. Between the trimmed V and J ends, which lost 5 bases and 0 bases, there was a span of 13 bases. The CDR3 extends over 16 amino acids. Germline V gene data show CDR1 as MGHRA and CDR2 as YSYEKL. The data stem from a study of blood T cells in healthy people across ages. Turning to the study itself: Capturing about one barcoded beta molecule per two T cells was achieved by template switching.

Drawing of peripheral blood yielded about 10 milliliters from each donor. Combining a sample-barcoded 5' primer with a J-beta primer mix, a second PCR ran for about 6 to 11 cycles. A tag from a template-switch adaptor with 12 random nucleotides marked each cDNA molecule. TCRdb reprocessed the 5' RACE reads via MiXCR and lists one record per CDR3 protein. Of around 900,000 distinct CDR3 sequences listed, roughly half are singletons. The rearrangement uses TRBV4-1 and TRBJ2-2; D gene uncertain. The source material was blood. The clonotype was recovered from a woman aged 60-75 years in good health. CDR3 nucleotide sequence: TGCGCCAGCAGCTCAGAGGCGGTCGCGAACACCGGGGAGCTGTTTTTT. Its protein product is CASSSEAVANTGELFF.